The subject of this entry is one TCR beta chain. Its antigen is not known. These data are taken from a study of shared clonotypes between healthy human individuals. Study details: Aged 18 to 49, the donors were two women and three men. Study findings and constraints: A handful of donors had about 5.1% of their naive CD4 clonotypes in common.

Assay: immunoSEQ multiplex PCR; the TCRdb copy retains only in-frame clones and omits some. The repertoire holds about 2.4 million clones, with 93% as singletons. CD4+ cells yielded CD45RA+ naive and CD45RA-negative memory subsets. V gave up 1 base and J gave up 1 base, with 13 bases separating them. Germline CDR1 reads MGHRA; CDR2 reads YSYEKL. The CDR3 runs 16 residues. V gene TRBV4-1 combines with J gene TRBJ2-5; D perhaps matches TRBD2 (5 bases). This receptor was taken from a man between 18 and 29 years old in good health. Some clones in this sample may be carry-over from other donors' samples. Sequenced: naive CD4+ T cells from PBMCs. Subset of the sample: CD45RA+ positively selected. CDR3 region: CASSQGWSSAQETQYF. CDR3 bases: TGCGCCAGCAGCCAAGGCTGGAGTAGCGCCCAAGAGACCCAGTACTTC.